This entry features one TCR beta chain sequence. Sequencing was performed with immunoSEQ multiplex PCR; in TCRdb, only in-frame clones are kept and a portion is missing. The sample shows about 64,000 clones, roughly nine tenths of them seen only once. After removal of 1 base from V and 5 bases from J, the junction contained 5 bases not matched to a gene. This CDR3 has 15 amino acids. CDR1 MDHEN and CDR2 SYDVKM come from the germline V gene. This sample is part of a study of pediatric ulcerative colitis. The sequenced sample was blood. The rearrangement uses TRBV28 and TRBJ2-5; 9 bases align to TRBD1. This clonotype originated in a boy aged 10-17 years with severe ulcerative colitis. CDR3: CASSLSTGGSETQYF. The CDR3 bases are TGTGCCAGCAGTTTATCTACAGGGGGCTCGGAGACCCAGTACTTC.